This passage covers 28 T cell receptor beta chains from one sample sequenced in a study of cytomegalovirus exposure and HLA in healthy donors. Both 60 Vbeta primers and 13 Jbeta primers went into the PCR. The protocol was immunoSEQ multiplex PCR, while the TCRdb copy is restricted to in-frame clones and leaves out a portion. The sample lists roughly 200,000 clones, roughly 80% occurring once. The sequenced sample was PBMCs. The receptors were sampled from a female donor in good health and CMV-seronegative.

The chain recombines TRBV5-4 with TRBJ1-6; the match to TRBD1 covers 11 bases. J gave up 7 bases and V 5 bases, and 5 bases lay outside the gene matches. CDR3 size: 15 residues. Germline loops: CDR1 SGHNT, CDR2 YYREEE (reference sequence). The CDR3, as DNA: TGTGCCAGCAGGTCGGGACAGGGGGAAAATTCACCCCTCCACTTT. This gives the protein CASRSGQGENSPLHF.

The chain uses TRBV7-3 and TRBJ1-1; D call uncertain. The germline V gene encodes CDR1 SGHTA and CDR2 FQGTGA. V dropped 0 bases and J dropped 2 bases, with 4 bases sitting between them. The CDR3 length is 13 residues. CDR3 DNA sequence: TGTGCCAGCAGCTTAACGCGTAACACTGAAGCTTTCTTT. Encoded protein: CASSLTRNTEAFF.

This rearrangement joins TRBV9 to TRBJ2-5, with TRBD2 identical over 8 bases. The CDR3 has 13 residues. CDR1 and CDR2 from the germline V gene are SGDLS and YYNGEE. V trimming: 0 bases; J trimming: 11 bases; junction bases outside the gene matches: 6. The CDR3 nucleotides are TGTGCCAGCAGCGTAGTTTTCGGGGGGGAGCAGTACTTC. Encoded protein: CASSVVFGGEQYF.

This clone was observed once. The junction departs from the called germline gene at one end, perhaps through a read error. Here the CDR3 reads CASSSPGQTTSNEQYF. The DNA of the CDR3 is TGTGCCAGCAGCTCTCCGGGACAGACGACCTCCAACGAGCAGTACTTC. This chain links TRBV7-9 with TRBJ2-7; 7 positions agree with TRBD1. Germline CDR1 reads SEHNR; CDR2 reads FQNEAQ (reference sequence). The CDR3 covers 16 residues.

This chain uses TRBV4-1 with TRBJ1-3, with D tentatively TRBD1 (5 bases). Germline values: CDR1 MGHRA, CDR2 YSYEKL. Trimming stripped 4 bases from V and 0 bases from J, with 13 bases between. The CDR3 is 16 amino acids. CDR3 sequence: CASSRGVRVSGNTIYF. The DNA for the CDR3 is TGCGCCAGCAGCCGGGGGGTCCGGGTCTCTGGAAACACCATATATTTT.

The rearrangement uses TRBV19 and TRBJ1-2; TRBD1 is a possible D gene (6 bases). V was cut by 5 bases and J by 2 bases, with 15 bases left in between. This CDR3 comprises 15 residues. Germline V gene sequence: CDR1 LNHDA, CDR2 SQIVND (reference sequence). CDR3 in amino acids: CASSLGTNQNYGYTF. The CDR3 DNA reads TGTGCCAGTAGTCTCGGGACAAACCAGAACTATGGCTACACCTTC.

The V gene is TRBV6-1, the J gene TRBJ1-5, with D maybe TRBD1 (5 bases). Germline assignment: CDR1 MNHNS and CDR2 SASEGT. V was cut by 7 bases and J by 9 bases, with 16 bases left in between. This CDR3 comprises 13 residues. CDR3 nucleotides: TGTGCCAGCATTGAGGGACGGGGGTGGCCCCAGCATTTT. It yields the protein CASIEGRGWPQHF.

A note on this clone: Germline and junction disagree at one end, which may indicate a read error. V is TRBV7-9 and J is TRBJ1-3; TRBD1 matches at 8 bases. CDR1 is SEHNR and CDR2 is FQNEAQ in the germline V gene (reference sequence). CDR3 length: 15 residues. The CDR3 spells CSSSLRGQELNTIYF. The CDR3 region has the DNA TGTTCCAGCAGCTTACGGGGACAGGAGTTGAACACCATATATTTT.

The V gene is TRBV9, the J gene TRBJ2-7; D is possibly TRBD1 (6 bases). Germline V lookup: CDR1 SGDLS, CDR2 YYNGEE. Deletions cut 4 bases from V and 5 bases from J, with 19 bases between. The CDR3 spans 15 residues. CDR3 DNA sequence: TGTGCCAGCAGCCCCCTGGGCCGCCAGGGGAACGAGCAGTACTTC. Encoded protein: CASSPLGRQGNEQYF.

This chain joins TRBV6-5 and TRBJ1-5; 10 bases map to TRBD1. CDR3 length: 14 residues. Germline CDR1 and CDR2: MNHEY and SVGAGI. The J segment lost 3 bases and the V segment lost 7 bases, leaving 3 bases of the junction unmatched. Here the CDR3 DNA reads TGTGCCAGCACCGGGACAGGGGTCAATCAGCCCCAGCATTTT. Residues: CASTGTGVNQPQHF.

The chain uses TRBV19 and TRBJ1-3; no reliable D call. V was cut by 5 bases and J by 2 bases, with 7 bases left in between. This CDR3 contains 13 residues. Germline CDR1 is LNHDA and CDR2 is SQIVND (reference sequence). DNA for the CDR3: TGTGCCAGTAGTCCCGGGGCTGGAAACACCATATATTTT. It yields the protein CASSPGAGNTIYF. The full variable domain, rest sourced from reference TRBV19 and TRBJ1-3, is DGGITQSPKYLFRKEGQNVTLSCEQNLNHDAMYWYRQDPGQGLRLIYYSQIVNDFQKGDIAEGYSVSREKKESFPLTVTSAQKNPTAFYLCASSPGAGNTIYFGEGSWLTVV.

This chain uses TRBV18 with TRBJ1-6; D is possibly TRBD1 (5 bases). This CDR3 contains 15 residues. Trimming pared 5 bases from V and 9 bases from J, leaving 17 bases between. Germline loops: CDR1 KGHSH, CDR2 LQKENI. CDR3 loop: CASSSGVGVGSPLHF. The CDR3 bases are TGTGCCAGCTCATCGGGGGTAGGGGTAGGTTCACCCCTCCACTTT.

J is TRBJ2-1 and V is TRBV27; 7 positions match TRBD1. The CDR3 sequence is 13 residues long. Germline values: CDR1 MNHEY, CDR2 SMNVEV (reference sequence). J was trimmed by 4 bases and V by 6 bases; bases with no gene match: 3. The CDR3 is CASSWTGYNEQFF. The CDR3 nucleotides are TGTGCCAGCAGCTGGACAGGATACAATGAGCAGTTCTTC.

The chain has TRBV21-1 and TRBJ2-5; the table's D call, TRBD2, was not checked against the DNA. TRBV21-1 is labeled a pseudogene. This CDR3 is built from 16 residues. This chain's CDR3 is CASSKPRRRDQETQYF. The CDR3, as DNA: TGTGCCAGCAGCAAGCCCAGGAGGCGGGACCAAGAGACCCAGTACTTC.

This rearrangement joins TRBV6-1 to TRBJ1-1, with D perhaps TRBD1 (6 bases). This CDR3 contains 14 residues. The germline V gene encodes CDR1 MNHNS and CDR2 SASEGT. V lost 4 bases and J lost 5, with 14 bases in between. CDR3 sequence reads: CASSGWGGRTEAFF. DNA of the CDR3: TGTGCCAGCAGTGGGTGGGGGGGGCGGACTGAAGCTTTCTTT.

This rearrangement joins TRBV29-1 to TRBJ1-2; a weak D match, TRBD1 (6 bases). V was shortened by 7 bases and J by 4 bases, with 22 bases between the two germline ends. The germline CDR1 and CDR2 sequences are SQVTM and ANQGSEA. This CDR3 is 15 amino acids long. The CDR3 spells CSALGSAGALYGYTF. CDR3 nucleotide sequence: TGCAGCGCCCTGGGTTCGGCAGGGGCCCTCTATGGCTACACCTTC.

The gene calls are TRBV19 and TRBJ2-3; D perhaps matches TRBD2 (5 bases). V lost 5 bases and J 2 bases, leaving 11 bases between the germline ends. This CDR3 is 14 amino acids long. Germline loops: CDR1 LNHDA, CDR2 SQIVND (reference sequence). The CDR3 sequence: CASSPTGNTDTQYF. Written as DNA, the CDR3 is TGTGCCAGTAGTCCTACGGGGAACACAGATACGCAGTATTTT.

Remarks on this clone: At one of its ends the junction is not consistent with the germline gene, which may arise from a read error. V usage is TRBV7-2 and J usage is TRBJ1-1; D gene ambiguous. Germline V gene lookup returns CDR1 SGHTA and CDR2 FQGNSA. The CDR3 extends over 14 amino acids. This chain's CDR3 is CASSLEGGYTKAFF. DNA for the CDR3: TGTGCCAGCAGCTTAGAAGGAGGGTACACTAAAGCTTTCTTT. The full variable domain, completed using reference TRBV7-2 and TRBJ1-1, is GAGVSQSPSNKVTEKGKDVELRCDPISGHTALYWYRQSLGQGLEFLIYFQGNSAPDKSGLPSDRFSAERTGGSVSTLTIQRTQQEDSAVYLCASSLEGGYTKAFFGQGTRLTVV.

The chain is built from TRBV30 and TRBJ2-7, with TRBD1 matching over 8 bases. Germline loops: CDR1 GTSNPN, CDR2 SVGIG (reference sequence). This CDR3 contains 14 residues. V trimming: 0 bases; J trimming: 6 bases; junction bases outside the gene matches: 7. CDR3 sequence (DNA): TGTGCCTGGAGTGTGAGGACAGGGAGAAGCGAGCAGTACTTC. The encoded protein is CAWSVRTGRSEQYF.

This clone was counted a few times. The V call is TRBV18, the J call TRBJ2-2; 7 positions match TRBD2. V gave up 3 bases and J gave up 2 bases; unmatched junction bases: 3. This CDR3 spans 15 amino acids. Per germline, CDR1 KGHSH and CDR2 LQKENI. The CDR3 DNA sequence: TGTGCCAGCTCACCGGGACTAACTAACACCGGGGAGCTGTTTTTT. The encoded protein is CASSPGLTNTGELFF.

V is TRBV7-3 and J is TRBJ2-5; 8 bases map to TRBD2. V was pared by 5 bases and J by 5 bases, with 13 bases of the junction left unmatched. CDR1 and CDR2 (germline): SGHTA, FQGTGA. This CDR3 is built from 16 residues. The CDR3 bases are TGTGCCAGCAGCCCCTCCCGTGCGGGAGGACGCGAGACCCAGTACTTC. Translated, it gives CASSPSRAGGRETQYF.

This chain uses TRBV7-8 with TRBJ2-7, with 7 bases that match TRBD2. CDR3 length: 11 residues. The germline V gene has CDR1 SGHVS and CDR2 FQNEAQ. V was clipped by 8 bases and J by 6 bases; unmatched bases: 4. DNA of the CDR3: TGTGCCAGCCAAGCGGGGCCCGAGCAGTACTTC. It yields the protein CASQAGPEQYF.

The chain recombines TRBV7-6 with TRBJ2-5; TRBD1 matches 12 bases. Germline V lookup: CDR1 SGHVS, CDR2 FNYEAQ. This CDR3 comprises 16 residues. V lost 2 bases and J lost 4; bases outside the gene matches: 5. This CDR3 reads CASSLPGQGAGETQYF. The CDR3 DNA is TGTGCCAGCAGCTTACCGGGACAGGGGGCCGGAGAGACCCAGTACTTC.

V gene TRBV30 combines with J gene TRBJ2-1; 12 nucleotides align to TRBD2. V lost 2 bases, J lost 10 bases, and 6 bases stayed unmatched. Per germline, CDR1 GTSNPN and CDR2 SVGIG (reference sequence). The CDR3 is 14 amino acids. CDR3 in amino acids: CAWSRGLAGGEQFF. The DNA of the CDR3 is TGTGCCTGGAGTCGAGGGCTAGCGGGAGGGGAGCAGTTCTTC.

The chain recombines TRBV10-3 with TRBJ2-5; 7 bases are shared with TRBD1. The CDR3 is made up of 13 amino acids. V shed 2 bases, J shed 4 bases, and the junction held 1 base outside the gene matches. The germline gives CDR1 ENHRY, CDR2 SYGVKD. CDR3 sequence (DNA): TGTGCCATCAGTGAGACAGGGGCAGAGACCCAGTACTTC. Translation gives CAISETGAETQYF.

The chain couples TRBV2 to TRBJ2-7, with D tentatively TRBD2 (5 bases). Germline CDR1 is SNHLY and CDR2 is FYNNEI. The CDR3 sequence is 13 residues long. Trimming removed 4 bases from V and 5 bases from J, with 12 bases in between. The DNA for the CDR3 is TGTGCCAGCAGTGCGGAGGCCGGCCACGAGCAGTACTTC. It codes for CASSAEAGHEQYF.

This clone was seen only once. V and J are TRBV19 and TRBJ2-6, with a tentative D call TRBD2 (6 bases). The V gene's germline CDR1 is LNHDA and CDR2 SQIVND (reference sequence). There are 17 residues in the CDR3. Trimming took off 1 base at V and 0 bases at J, with 10 bases between the two ends. CDR3 region: CASSIAGAISGANVLTF. DNA of the CDR3: TGTGCCAGTAGTATAGCGGGAGCCATCTCTGGGGCCAACGTCCTGACTTTC.

In the case of this clone: This sample includes further DNA sequences coding for the same CDR3. J is TRBJ1-1 and V is TRBV6-5, with D possibly TRBD1 on 5 matching bases. The CDR3 spans 13 residues. Germline assignment: CDR1 MNHEY and CDR2 SVGAGI. The V gene lost 2 bases and the J gene lost 5 bases, with 9 bases spanning the gap. DNA of the CDR3: TGTGCCAGCAGTTACCCCGGGGGGACTGAAGCTTTCTTT. Translated: CASSYPGGTEAFF.